The rows below give T cell receptor beta chains drawn from one sample of a study of blood T cell repertoires in COVID-19. The table came from immunoSEQ multiplex PCR; TCRdb's copy has only in-frame clones and leaves some out. The sample yields 150,000 to 200,000 clones, more than 75% seen once. The sequenced sample consisted of peripheral blood. The receptors originated from a person aged 70 to 79 with COVID-19, enrolled during active disease. Both conserved end residues are part of each CDR3. A D gene is named only where the DNA matches it firmly. Expanded clones are given a class, and other clones once, few, many or no size at all.

TGTGCCAGTAGGCCTGATATGAGATACGGAAACACCATATATTTT,CASRPDMRYGNTIYF,TRBV19,15,.,.,TRBJ1-3
TGTGCCAGCAGCGGGAAGGCGCAGGGTTCTCCCCTCCGCACTGAAGCTTTCTTT,CASSGKAQGSPLRTEAFF,TRBV7-3,18,.,.,TRBJ1-1
TGTGCCAGCAGCCCATCACAGGGAAACACTGAAGCTTTCTTT,CASSPSQGNTEAFF,TRBV6-4,14,.,.,TRBJ1-1
TGTGCCAGCAGCGGACTAGCGGGGGGGAATACGCAGTATTTT,CASSGLAGGNTQYF,TRBV7-2,14,TRBD2,once,TRBJ2-3
TGTGCCAGCAGCCAAGTGACGGCAGGTCAAGAGACCCAGTACTTC,CASSQVTAGQETQYF,TRBV4-2,15,.,once,TRBJ2-5
TGTGCCAGCAGTGAATGGGCGGGGAGACAAGAGACCCAGTACTTC,CASSEWAGRQETQYF,TRBV6-1,15,.,.,TRBJ2-5
TGCGCCAGCACCCCATCTCGCGGAGACATGTCGGGAAACACTGAAGCTTTCTTT,CASTPSRGDMSGNTEAFF,TRBV5-1,18,.,.,TRBJ1-1
TGTGCCAGCAGTTTGCGGGTGGGTATTTATAATTCACCCCTCCACTTT,CASSLRVGIYNSPLHF,TRBV28,16,.,.,TRBJ1-6
TGTGCCAGCAGTTCCAGGGATAGCAATCAGCCCCAGCATTTT,CASSSRDSNQPQHF,TRBV6-6,14,.,.,TRBJ1-5
TGTGCCAGCAGCCCTACTACTTTGGGTACGCAGTATTTT,CASSPTTLGTQYF,TRBV28,13,.,.,TRBJ2-3
TGTGCCAGTAGGAGAGCAGAGGACTATGGCTACACCTTC,CASRRAEDYGYTF,TRBV19,13,.,.,TRBJ1-2
TGTGCCAGCAGTTTTTTTCGCGGGGGTGGGGGTGAAAAACTGTTTTTT,CASSFFRGGGGEKLFF,TRBV28,16,.,.,TRBJ1-4
TGTGCCAGCAGCTTATTTGGACAGGACTATGGCTACACCTTC,CASSLFGQDYGYTF,TRBV11-2,14,TRBD1,.,TRBJ1-2
TGTGCCAGTAGTCTAAGCGATTCACCCCTCCACTTT,CASSLSDSPLHF,TRBV19,12,.,.,TRBJ1-6
TGTGCCAGCAGCTCGGGACAGGTAGCCTACGAGCAGTACTTC,CASSSGQVAYEQYF,TRBV5-4,14,TRBD1,.,TRBJ2-7
TGTGCCACCTCTGAGACAGCTTATTCACCCCTCCACTTT,CATSETAYSPLHF,TRBV9,13,.,once,TRBJ1-6
TGTGCCAGCAGTTCTCTAGCGGGAGGCACAGATACGCAGTATTTT,CASSSLAGGTDTQYF,TRBV6-5,15,TRBD2,.,TRBJ2-3
TGTGCCAGCAGTAGTCCCCGGGGAGAGACCCAGTACTTC,CASSSPRGETQYF,TRBV6-5,13,.,.,TRBJ2-5
TGTGCCAGCAGCTTAGCGTCTCCAGGCTACGAGCAGTACTTC,CASSLASPGYEQYF,TRBV7-9,14,.,.,TRBJ2-7
TGCAGCGCCGGGAAGGGCTACGAGCAGTACTTC,CSAGKGYEQYF,TRBV29-1,11,.,few,TRBJ2-7
TGTGCCAGCACCACGGGACAGGTCTTGGGTGCTTTCTTT,CASTTGQVLGAFF,TRBV28,13,TRBD1,.,TRBJ1-1
TGTGCCATCAGTGAGGAACAAGGAGGGCAGTTCTTC,CAISEEQGGQFF,TRBV10-3,12,.,.,TRBJ2-1
TGTGCCAGCAGTAGGGGAAGGGCTGAAAAACTGTTTTTT,CASSRGRAEKLFF,TRBV28,13,.,.,TRBJ1-4
TGCGCCAGCAGCTTGGGGCCAGGGGCCAATCAGCCCCAGCATTTT,CASSLGPGANQPQHF,TRBV5-1,15,.,.,TRBJ1-5
TGTGCCAGCACGGGACAGGGTAGCACAGATACGCAGTATTTT,CASTGQGSTDTQYF,TRBV7-8,14,TRBD1,.,TRBJ2-3
TGTGCCAGACTATCGAGGGATGAAGCTTTCTTT,CARLSRDEAFF,TRBV28,11,.,once,TRBJ1-1
TGCAGCGGAAAATCCGGGACTAGGGCGACCCAGTACTTC,CSGKSGTRATQYF,TRBV29-1,13,TRBD2,.,TRBJ2-5
TGTGCCATCAGTGAGTCACAGATAGTTAACTATGGCTACACCTTC,CAISESQIVNYGYTF,TRBV10-3,15,.,.,TRBJ1-2
TGTGCCAGCAGATGGGCCTCCTCCTATAATTCACCCCTCCACTTT,CASRWASSYNSPLHF,TRBV3-1/TRBV3-2,15,.,.,TRBJ1-6
TGTGCCAGTAGTGGCCGAGCGGTCGGGAGTGGCTACACCTTC,CASSGRAVGSGYTF,TRBV19,14,.,.,TRBJ1-2
TGTGCCAGCAGTTACTCGAGGAGCAATCAGCCCCAGCATTTT,CASSYSRSNQPQHF,TRBV6-5,14,.,.,TRBJ1-5
TGTGCCAGCAGTTCCGACAGGGTCTACGAGCAGTACTTC,CASSSDRVYEQYF,TRBV28,13,TRBD1,once,TRBJ2-7
TGTGCCAGCAGCGTCCCGGGACAGATTGCAACAGATACGCAGTATTTT,CASSVPGQIATDTQYF,TRBV5-4,16,TRBD1,.,TRBJ2-3
TGTGCCAGCAGCCTGCCCCCGGAGCGCGAGCAGTACTTC,CASSLPPEREQYF,TRBV3-1/TRBV3-2,13,.,.,TRBJ2-7
TGTGCCAGCAGCTTGGCGGGGGTGTGGGAGCAGTACTTC,CASSLAGVWEQYF,TRBV5-4,13,.,.,TRBJ2-7
TGTGCCAGCACCATGACAGCTTACAATGAGCAGTTCTTC,CASTMTAYNEQFF,TRBV28,13,.,.,TRBJ2-1
TGTGCCAGTAGTATCGTTGGACAGACTGAAGCTTTCTTT,CASSIVGQTEAFF,TRBV19,13,.,.,TRBJ1-1
TGTGCCAGCAGTTTTGGGGCCGCAGATACGCAGTATTTT,CASSFGAADTQYF,TRBV12-3/TRBV12-4,13,.,.,TRBJ2-3
TGTGCCAGTAGTATGGGGGGCTATAATTCACCCCTCCACTTT,CASSMGGYNSPLHF,TRBV19,14,.,.,TRBJ1-6
TGTGCCAGCCAAACCGGGACAGGGTACAGCAATCAGCCCCAGCATTTT,CASQTGTGYSNQPQHF,TRBV28,16,TRBD1,few,TRBJ1-5
TGTGCCAGCAAGTTTACAGGGGGATACTATAATTCACCCCTCCACTTT,CASKFTGGYYNSPLHF,TRBV27,16,TRBD1,.,TRBJ1-6
TGTGCCAGCGCCGCGACAGGGAACTCTGGAAACACCATATATTTT,CASAATGNSGNTIYF,TRBV6-5,15,TRBD1,.,TRBJ1-3
TGTGCCAGCAGTTCTCCATTTGAACCGACTGAAACCCAAGAGACCCAGTACTTC,CASSSPFEPTETQETQYF,TRBV28,18,.,.,TRBJ2-5
TGTGCCAGCAGAAAGGACACTCAGGATGGCTACACCTTC,CASRKDTQDGYTF,TRBV7-9,13,.,.,TRBJ1-2
TGTGCCAGCAGTCCGTGGCTTACCGGGACAGGGAGCGAAAAACTGTTTTTT,CASSPWLTGTGSEKLFF,TRBV6-6,17,TRBD1,.,TRBJ1-4
TGTGCCAGTAGTAGGACTAGCGGGGGGGCCCCCGGGGAGCTGTTTTTT,CASSRTSGGAPGELFF,TRBV19,16,TRBD2,.,TRBJ2-2
TGCGCCAGCAGCCAAGGGACTAGCGGGGGAAAGACCCAGTACTTC,CASSQGTSGGKTQYF,TRBV4-3,15,TRBD2,few,TRBJ2-5
TGTGCCAGGGTACAGGGTCCGAACACCGGGGAGCTGTTTTTT,CARVQGPNTGELFF,TRBV2,14,.,few,TRBJ2-2
TGTGCCAGCTCACCAGGACAGGTCAGAAATAACGCCTATGGCTACACCTTC,CASSPGQVRNNAYGYTF,TRBV18,17,TRBD1,.,TRBJ1-2
TGTGCCAGCATGATAAGCGTGAAATCTTACAATGAGCAGTTCTTC,CASMISVKSYNEQFF,TRBV28,15,.,.,TRBJ2-1
TGTGCCAGCAGTTTTTCAGGGATACAGCCCCAGCATTTT,CASSFSGIQPQHF,TRBV12-3/TRBV12-4,13,.,.,TRBJ1-5
TGTGCCGGGGGGGTCTCCTACAATGAGCAGTTCTTC,CAGGVSYNEQFF,TRBV6-6,12,TRBD2,.,TRBJ2-1
TGCGCCAGCAGCCAGAGGACGACTAGCGGGAGCGACAACGAGCAGTACTTC,CASSQRTTSGSDNEQYF,TRBV4-1,17,TRBD2,few,TRBJ2-7
TGTGCCAGCAGCAAAATCCGGGACAGTCAGTACTTC,CASSKIRDSQYF,TRBV28,12,TRBD1,.,TRBJ2-7
TGTGCCAGCAGCTTAGTTACAGGGAAAAGCACAGATACGCAGTATTTT,CASSLVTGKSTDTQYF,TRBV7-8,16,.,.,TRBJ2-3
TGTGCCAGCAGACCGGGACAAAAAGATGAAAAACTGTTTTTT,CASRPGQKDEKLFF,TRBV6-4,14,.,.,TRBJ1-4